Following are 23 T cell receptor beta chains from one sample sequenced in a study of cytomegalovirus exposure and HLA in healthy donors. Primers included in the PCR were 60 Vbeta and 13 Jbeta primers. The repertoire was sequenced with immunoSEQ multiplex PCR; TCRdb's copy has only in-frame clones and lacks some. There are some 120,000 clones in the sample; around 75% occur only once, and 3.3% lies in the top ten. The sequencing input was PBMCs. All receptors derive from a woman aged 45-65 years in good health and CMV-seronegative.

The chain employs TRBV7-3 and TRBJ1-1, with unresolved D. With 3 bases removed from V and 7 bases from J, the gap between germline ends came to 12 bases. Germline values: CDR1 SGHTA, CDR2 FQGTGA. The CDR3 runs 13 residues. The CDR3 DNA reads as TGTGCCAGCAGCTTTACGGGGTCTGGTGAAGCTTTCTTT. Translated: CASSFTGSGEAFF.

A few counts support this clone. The chain has TRBV28 and TRBJ2-3, with D possibly being TRBD2 (6 bases). The germline V gene encodes CDR1 MDHEN and CDR2 SYDVKM. This CDR3 contains 18 residues. The V end was cut by 5 bases, the J end by 0 bases, with 21 bases between. This CDR3 reads CASSPAGRGRVSTDTQYF. In DNA, the CDR3 is TGTGCCAGCAGTCCCGCGGGGCGGGGACGCGTTAGCACAGATACGCAGTATTTT.

This clone was recorded once. The CDR3 reads CASSPRQGRKHEQYF. DNA of the CDR3: TGTGCCAGCAGCCCAAGACAGGGACGAAAACACGAGCAGTACTTC. The genes are TRBV7-6 and TRBJ2-7, with 7 bases identical to TRBD1. In germline, CDR1 is SGHVS, CDR2 FNYEAQ. V lost 5 bases to trimming and J lost 5 bases; unmatched junction nucleotides: 12. This CDR3 spans 15 amino acids.

The chain combines TRBV5-6 with TRBJ1-6, with 7 bases aligning to TRBD1. The J segment lost 2 bases and the V segment lost 0 bases, leaving 5 bases of the junction unmatched. The CDR3 totals 17 residues. Germline V gene lookup returns CDR1 SGHDT and CDR2 YYEEEE. The CDR3 loop is CASSLGTGGAYNSPLHF. The CDR3 bases are TGTGCCAGCAGCTTGGGGACAGGCGGTGCCTATAATTCACCCCTCCACTTT.

The CDR3 DNA reads as TGTGCCAGCAGCCTGATCGGAGTAGCGGGAGTGAATGAGCAGTTCTTC. It specifies CASSLIGVAGVNEQFF. J is TRBJ2-1 and V is TRBV11-3, with 9 bases identical to TRBD2. Germline CDR1 SGHNT, CDR2 YENEEA. The CDR3 spans 16 residues. With V trimmed by 5 bases and J by 7 bases, 12 bases remained unmatched. Full variable domain (missing parts from reference TRBV11-3 and TRBJ2-1): EAGVVQSPRYKIIEKKQPVAFWCNPISGHNTLYWYLQNLGQGPELLIRYENEEAVDDSQLPKDRFSAERLKGVDSTLKIQPAELGDSAVYLCASSLIGVAGVNEQFFGPGTRLTVL.

The rearrangement links TRBV11-2 to TRBJ1-4, with 9 nucleotides matching TRBD1. Germline CDR1 is SGHAT and CDR2 is FQNNGV. CDR3 length: 14 residues. The J segment lost 5 bases and the V segment lost 4 bases, leaving 2 bases of the junction unmatched. The CDR3 coding sequence is TGTGCCAGCAGCTACGGGACAGGGAATGAAAAACTGTTTTTT. The encoded protein is CASSYGTGNEKLFF.

This rearrangement joins TRBV9 to TRBJ2-3, with D hard to call. V dropped 1 base and J dropped 0 bases, with 9 bases sitting between them. The CDR3 runs to 15 residues. CDR1 and CDR2 (germline): SGDLS, YYNGEE. CDR3 sequence (DNA): TGTGCCAGCAGCGTAACCCTAGTTAGCACAGATACGCAGTATTTT. It specifies CASSVTLVSTDTQYF.

The chain links TRBV6-6 to TRBJ1-4; D possibly corresponds to TRBD1 (5 bases). V lost 2 bases to trimming and J lost 4 bases, with 11 bases between them. Per the germline V gene, CDR1 is MNHNY and CDR2 is SVGAGI (reference sequence). The CDR3 loop spans 15 amino acids. In nucleotides, the CDR3 is TGTGCCAGCAGTTACGTCCAGGGATATAATGAAAAACTGTTTTTT. Its translation is CASSYVQGYNEKLFF.

This clone is a singleton in its sample. The chain links TRBV19 to TRBJ2-3; 7 nucleotides agree with TRBD2. Germline loops: CDR1 LNHDA, CDR2 SQIVND (reference sequence). The CDR3 consists of 15 residues. After removal of 4 bases from V and 6 bases from J, the junction contained 10 bases not matched to a gene. The CDR3 DNA sequence: TGTGCCAGTAGTAGCGACCTGGGGACTACGGATACGCAGTATTTT. It encodes CASSSDLGTTDTQYF. Full variable domain (missing parts from reference TRBV19 and TRBJ2-3): DGGITQSPKYLFRKEGQNVTLSCEQNLNHDAMYWYRQDPGQGLRLIYYSQIVNDFQKGDIAEGYSVSREKKESFPLTVTSAQKNPTAFYLCASSSDLGTTDTQYFGPGTRLTVL.

This clone has only one observation. This chain links TRBV27 with TRBJ2-5; D is uncertain. The assigned J gene may be wrong: the sequence end matches TRBJ2-7 better. Per the germline V gene, CDR1 is MNHEY and CDR2 is SMNVEV (reference sequence). The CDR3 covers 13 residues. Here the CDR3 reads CASSLGFIYEQYF. The CDR3 nucleotides read TGTGCCAGCAGTTTAGGTTTTATCTACGAGCAGTACTTC.

A word on this clone: At one boundary the junction diverges from the germline segment, which might be a read error. V usage is TRBV28 and J usage is TRBJ1-2; maybe TRBD1 (6 bases). The germline V gene encodes CDR1 MDHEN and CDR2 SYDVKM. CDR3 length: 12 amino acids. The CDR3 is CASRTTGLGCTF. CDR3 sequence (DNA): TGTGCCAGCAGAACCACAGGGTTGGGCTGCACCTTC.

This chain joins TRBV4-3 and TRBJ2-7; TRBD2 aligns across 9 bases. The CDR3 is 16 residues long. The V segment lost 0 bases and the J segment 3 bases; nucleotides outside the gene matches: 6. Germline V gene data show CDR1 as LGHNA and CDR2 as YSLEER. Here the CDR3 DNA reads TGCGCCAGCAGCCAAGATTCGCTTAGCGGGAGCTACGAGCAGTACTTC. Protein: CASSQDSLSGSYEQYF.

There are a few counts of this clone. V usage is TRBV4-1 and J usage is TRBJ1-4, with D perhaps matching TRBD1 (6 bases). The CDR3 spans 16 residues. The germline V gene has CDR1 MGHRA and CDR2 YSYEKL. V was shortened by 0 bases and J by 6 bases, with 14 bases between the two germline ends. The CDR3 reads CASSQEGAGSHEKLFF. CDR3 coding DNA: TGCGCCAGCAGCCAAGAGGGGGCAGGGTCGCATGAAAAACTGTTTTTT.

This rearrangement joins TRBV11-3 to TRBJ2-1; 8 bases are shared with TRBD2. Germline CDR1 is SGHNT and CDR2 is YENEEA. The V segment lost 0 bases and the J segment 7 bases; nucleotides outside the gene matches: 8. The CDR3 contains 16 residues. The CDR3 region is CASSLDTGLAGNEQFF. CDR3 in DNA: TGTGCCAGCAGCTTAGATACCGGACTAGCAGGGAATGAGCAGTTCTTC.

The rearrangement links TRBV19 to TRBJ1-2, with 8 positions matching TRBD1. V trimming: 5 bases; J trimming: 5 bases; junction bases outside the gene matches: 10. CDR3 length equals 15 residues. CDR1 is LNHDA and CDR2 is SQIVND in the germline V gene (reference sequence). The DNA of the CDR3 is TGTGCCAGTAGTCCTCCGGACAGGGCGTTTTATGGCTACACCTTC. Protein product: CASSPPDRAFYGYTF.

CDR3 sequence reads: CASIPQGKWNQPQHF. CDR3 DNA sequence: TGTGCCAGCATCCCCCAGGGAAAGTGGAATCAGCCCCAGCATTTT. The chain joins TRBV28 to TRBJ1-5; the D gene is possibly TRBD1 (5 bases). The CDR3 consists of 15 residues. Germline CDR1 and CDR2: MDHEN and SYDVKM. The V and J ends lost 7 bases and 4 bases respectively, with 17 bases between them.

This chain connects TRBV7-2 to TRBJ2-1; 14 nucleotides align to TRBD2. CDR3 size: 16 residues. Germline loops: CDR1 SGHTA, CDR2 FQGNSA. The V segment lost 5 bases and the J segment 5 bases; nucleotides outside the gene matches: 5. The CDR3: CASSTRLAGGHNEQFF. CDR3 nucleotide sequence: TGTGCCAGCAGCACCCGACTAGCGGGAGGGCACAATGAGCAGTTCTTC.

This clone was seen once. The V call is TRBV15, the J call TRBJ2-1, with 7 bases matching TRBD2. CDR1 is LNHNV and CDR2 is YYDKDF in the germline V gene (reference sequence). The J segment lost 1 base and the V segment lost 3 bases, leaving 0 bases of the junction unmatched. This CDR3 comprises 14 residues. The CDR3 here is CATSSGRSYNEQFF. The CDR3 DNA is TGTGCCACCAGCAGCGGGAGGTCCTACAATGAGCAGTTCTTC. The full variable domain, rest sourced from reference TRBV15 and TRBJ2-1, is DAMVIQNPRYQVTQFGKPVTLSCSQTLNHNVMYWYQQKSSQAPKLLFHYYDKDFNNEADTPDNFQSRRPNTSFCFLDIRSPGLGDTAMYLCATSSGRSYNEQFFGPGTRLTVL.

V and J are TRBV29-1 and TRBJ1-1; D is uncertain. The CDR3 is made up of 12 amino acids. CDR1 and CDR2 (germline): SQVTM, ANQGSEA. V was cut by 4 bases and J by 1 base, with 7 bases left in between. The CDR3 protein is CSVGEGNTEAFF. CDR3 in DNA: TGCAGCGTTGGGGAGGGGAACACTGAAGCTTTCTTT.

V gene TRBV2 combines with J gene TRBJ2-2, with 7 bases lining up with TRBD1. Germline loops: CDR1 SNHLY, CDR2 FYNNEI. Germline trimming cut 7 bases from V and 6 bases from J; bases unmatched to any gene: 14. The CDR3 extends over 16 amino acids. DNA of the CDR3: TGTGCCAGCAAAATGTCCCGACAGGGAGCGTCCGGGGAGCTGTTTTTT. It yields the protein CASKMSRQGASGELFF.

The chain joins TRBV7-2 to TRBJ2-5, with 14 bases identical to TRBD2. The J call is doubtful: the DNA matches TRBJ2-7 better. Germline V lookup: CDR1 SGHTA, CDR2 FQGNSA. This CDR3 has 14 amino acids. CDR3 DNA: TGTGCCAGCAGCCCGGGACTAGCGGGAGACGAGCAGTACTTC. It translates to CASSPGLAGDEQYF.

CDR3 nucleotide sequence: TGTGCCAGTAGTTGGGCCGGGACAGGGGGCATTGGGGCCAACGTCCTGACTTTC. Its protein is CASSWAGTGGIGANVLTF. The V gene is TRBV19, the J gene TRBJ2-6, with TRBD1 identical over 12 bases. J was trimmed by 3 bases and V by 5 bases; bases with no gene match: 8. CDR1 and CDR2 from the germline V gene are LNHDA and SQIVND (reference sequence). The CDR3 loop spans 18 amino acids.

This clone was seen just once. The rearrangement uses TRBV7-2 and TRBJ1-5; possibly TRBD1 for D (5 bases). CDR1 and CDR2 (germline): SGHTA, FQGNSA. The ends were cut back, 7 bases at V and 7 bases at J, with 11 bases in the middle. The CDR3 contains 12 residues. The CDR3 loop reads CASKGQGQPQHF. In nucleotides, the CDR3 is TGTGCCAGCAAGGGGCAGGGACAGCCCCAGCATTTT.